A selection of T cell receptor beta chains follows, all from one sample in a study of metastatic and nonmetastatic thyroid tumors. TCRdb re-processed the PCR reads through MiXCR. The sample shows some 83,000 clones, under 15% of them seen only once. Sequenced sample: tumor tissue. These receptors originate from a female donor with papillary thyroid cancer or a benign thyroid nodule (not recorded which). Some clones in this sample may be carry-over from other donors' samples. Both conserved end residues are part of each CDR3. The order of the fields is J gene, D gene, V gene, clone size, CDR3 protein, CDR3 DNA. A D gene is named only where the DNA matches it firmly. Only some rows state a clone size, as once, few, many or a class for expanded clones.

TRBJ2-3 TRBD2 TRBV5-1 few CANSLAETAGASTDTQYF TGCGCCAACAGCTTGGCCGAAACGGCGGGAGCTAGCACAGATACGCAGTATTTT
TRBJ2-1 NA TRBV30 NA CAHSSGTRVDERFF TGTGCCCACTCTTCCGGGACTCGCGTCGATGAGCGGTTCTTC
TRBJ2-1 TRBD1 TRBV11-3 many CASSWGQTYNEQFF TGTGCCAGCAGCTGGGGACAGACTTACAATGAGCAGTTCTTC
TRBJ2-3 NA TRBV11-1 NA CASSLGAPTDTQYF TGTGCCAGCAGCTTAGGAGCGCCCACAGATACGCAGTATTTT
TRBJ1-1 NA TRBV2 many CASSTRRDQNTEAFF TGTGCCAGCAGTACTCGGAGGGATCAAAACACTGAAGCTTTCTTT
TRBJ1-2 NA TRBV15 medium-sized CATSREGTAANGYTF TGTGCCACCAGCAGAGAAGGGACGGCGGCTAATGGCTACACCTTC
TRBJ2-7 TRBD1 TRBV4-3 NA CASSRARGQGVIEQYF TGCGCCAGCAGCCGCGCCCGGGGACAGGGGGTAATCGAGCAGTACTTC
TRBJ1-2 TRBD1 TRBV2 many CASGRGPGYGYTF TGTGCCAGTGGAAGGGGGCCTGGCTATGGCTACACCTTC
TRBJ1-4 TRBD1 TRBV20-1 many CSARPGQGGEKLFF TGCAGTGCTAGACCGGGACAGGGTGGAGAAAAACTGTTTTTT
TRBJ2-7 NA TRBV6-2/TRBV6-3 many CASSQAGVSYEQYF TGTGCCAGCAGCCAAGCGGGCGTCTCCTACGAGCAGTACTTC
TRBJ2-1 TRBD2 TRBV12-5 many CASGGLAGSEQFF TGTGCTAGTGGCGGACTAGCGGGAAGTGAGCAGTTCTTC
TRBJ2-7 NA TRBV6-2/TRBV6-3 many CASTPWADGFYEQYF TGTGCCAGCACCCCTTGGGCAGATGGATTCTACGAGCAGTACTTC
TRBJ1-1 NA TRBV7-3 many CASSLNGRAFF TGTGCCAGCAGCTTAAATGGGAGAGCTTTCTTT
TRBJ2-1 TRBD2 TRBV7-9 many CASTTSSGREFF TGTGCCAGCACCACATCTAGCGGGAGGGAGTTCTTC
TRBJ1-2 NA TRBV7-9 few CANSPNLYYTF TGTGCCAACAGCCCCAACCTTTACTACACCTTC
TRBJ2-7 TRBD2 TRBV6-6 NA CASSYDGTSGSTEQYF TGTGCCAGCAGTTACGACGGGACTAGCGGCAGCACCGAGCAGTACTTC
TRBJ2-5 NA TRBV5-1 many CATKKSGAQETQYF TGCGCCACCAAAAAGTCAGGGGCGCAGGAGACCCAGTACTTC
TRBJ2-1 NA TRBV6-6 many CASSSTRTGGGTSGTYNEQFF TGTGCCAGCAGTTCGACCCGGACAGGGGGCGGGACTAGCGGAACCTACAATGAGCAGTTCTTC
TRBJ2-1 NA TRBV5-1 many CASSLDIVSYNEQFF TGCGCCAGCAGCTTGGATATTGTCTCCTACAATGAGCAGTTCTTC
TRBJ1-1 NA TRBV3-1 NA CASTVGGVLTEAFF TGTGCCAGCACCGTCGGGGGTGTTCTCACTGAAGCTTTCTTT
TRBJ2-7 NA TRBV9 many CASSVGIGGYEQYF TGTGCCAGCAGCGTAGGAATAGGGGGCTACGAGCAGTACTTC
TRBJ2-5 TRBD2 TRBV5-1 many CASSPGGANGETQYF TGCGCCAGCAGCCCGGGGGGGGCAAACGGAGAGACCCAGTACTTC
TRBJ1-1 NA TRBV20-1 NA CSAEPSPGYGAFF TGCAGTGCTGAACCCTCCCCAGGGTACGGAGCTTTCTTT
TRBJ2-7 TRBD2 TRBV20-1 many CSARGTSGRDSYEQYF TGCAGTGCTAGGGGGACTAGCGGGAGGGATTCCTACGAGCAGTACTTC
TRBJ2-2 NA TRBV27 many CASRSPGATTGELFF TGTGCCAGCAGATCCCCCGGAGCGACCACCGGGGAGCTGTTTTTT
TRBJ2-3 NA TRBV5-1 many CASSYFTGPGGTDTQYF TGCGCCAGCAGCTATTTCACAGGGCCTGGGGGCACAGATACGCAGTATTTT
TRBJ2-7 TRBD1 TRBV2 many CVSTSRTGGYEQYF TGTGTCAGCACGTCCAGGACAGGGGGCTACGAGCAGTACTTC
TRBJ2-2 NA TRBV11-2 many CATTTLGSNTGELFF TGTGCCACCACGACGCTCGGGTCGAACACCGGGGAGCTGTTTTTT